This is a list of T cell receptor beta chains from one sample in a study of CD8+ T cells in alopecia areata. Assay: immunoSEQ multiplex PCR; the TCRdb copy retains only in-frame clones and omits some. The sample gives 140,000 to 150,000 clones, roughly 64% of which show up once; under 7.5% is in the top ten. Sequences were derived from CD4+ T cells sorted from blood, sampled at week 0. Every receptor here comes from a human donor with alopecia areata. CDR3s include the opening cysteine and the closing phenylalanine or tryptophan. The D gene is left open where the match is weak. Not every row has a clone size; where given, it reads once, few, many or a size class.

DNA: TGTGCCTGGAGTATTTCAGGGAGTGATGGCTACACCTTC
CDR3: CAWSISGSDGYTF
size: -
J: TRBJ1-2
D: -
length: 13
V: TRBV30

DNA: TGCAGCGTTGAAGATCCGGGGAGGGGCCATGAAAAACTGTTTTTT
CDR3: CSVEDPGRGHEKLFF
size: -
J: TRBJ1-4
D: -
length: 15
V: TRBV29-1

DNA: TGTGCCAGCAGCCAACAGGTTATCGAAGGCTACACCTTC
CDR3: CASSQQVIEGYTF
size: -
J: TRBJ1-2
D: -
length: 13
V: TRBV2

DNA: TGTGCCAGCAGCCGACAGGGGACTATCCACTACGAGCAGTACTTC
CDR3: CASSRQGTIHYEQYF
size: few
J: TRBJ2-7
D: -
length: 15
V: TRBV7-8

DNA: TGCGCCAGCAGTCCGCCTGTTGAGGGGAGGACAACTAATGAAAAACTGTTTTTT
CDR3: CASSPPVEGRTTNEKLFF
size: -
J: TRBJ1-4
D: -
length: 18
V: TRBV23-1

DNA: TGTGCCAGCAGACGAGACAGGGGCTACGAGCAGTACTTC
CDR3: CASRRDRGYEQYF
size: -
J: TRBJ2-7
D: TRBD1
length: 13
V: TRBV6-5

DNA: TGTGCCTGGAGTTTTGGGTTCCAAGAGACCCAGTACTTC
CDR3: CAWSFGFQETQYF
size: -
J: TRBJ2-5
D: -
length: 13
V: TRBV30

DNA: TGTGCCCGCAGCCGATACCGCTTC
CDR3: CARSRYRF
size: -
J: TRBJ1-2
D: -
length: 8
V: TRBV27

DNA: TGTGCCAGCAGCCAAGGGGACAGAACTAATGAAAAACTGTTTTTT
CDR3: CASSQGDRTNEKLFF
size: -
J: TRBJ1-4
D: TRBD1
length: 15
V: TRBV4-2

DNA: TGTGCCAGCAGCCTAACTAGCGCAAATGAGCAGTTCTTC
CDR3: CASSLTSANEQFF
size: -
J: TRBJ2-1
D: TRBD2
length: 13
V: TRBV7-9

DNA: TGCGCCAGCAGCTTGTTCGGTCAGGCGCAAGAGACCCAGTACTTC
CDR3: CASSLFGQAQETQYF
size: -
J: TRBJ2-5
D: -
length: 15
V: TRBV5-1

DNA: TGTGCCAGCAGCTTAGGTGGGACAGTTTCTCGCGAGACCCAGTACTTC
CDR3: CASSLGGTVSRETQYF
size: many
J: TRBJ2-5
D: TRBD1
length: 16
V: TRBV7-2

DNA: TGTGCCTGGAGCAGCGGGGGGGCCTACGAGCAGTACTTC
CDR3: CAWSSGGAYEQYF
size: once
J: TRBJ2-7
D: TRBD2
length: 13
V: TRBV30

DNA: TGTGCCAGCAGCCCCGGACAGCAGGATTCACCCCTCCACTTT
CDR3: CASSPGQQDSPLHF
size: once
J: TRBJ1-6
D: -
length: 14
V: TRBV9

DNA: TGTGCCAGCAGTCCTTTGGGGGGCAATCAGCCCCAGCATTTT
CDR3: CASSPLGGNQPQHF
size: -
J: TRBJ1-5
D: -
length: 14
V: TRBV4-2

DNA: TGCGCCAGCAGTGGTCACGGGACAGTTAATGAAAAACTGTTTTTT
CDR3: CASSGHGTVNEKLFF
size: -
J: TRBJ1-4
D: TRBD1
length: 15
V: TRBV5-1

DNA: TGCAGCGTTGAACAGCGGCTCAGCAGGAATACGCAGTATTTT
CDR3: CSVEQRLSRNTQYF
size: -
J: TRBJ2-3
D: -
length: 14
V: TRBV29-1

DNA: TGTGCCTGGAGTGGTGGGGGGTCGTCAGATACGCAGTATTTT
CDR3: CAWSGGGSSDTQYF
size: -
J: TRBJ2-3
D: -
length: 14
V: TRBV30

DNA: TGTGCCAGCAGCAGGGCAGGGGGCTCCGCTGCGTATGGCTACACCTTC
CDR3: CASSRAGGSAAYGYTF
size: -
J: TRBJ1-2
D: TRBD1
length: 16
V: TRBV5-6

DNA: TGTGCCTGCTATACAGGGATAACCAACTCTGGGGCCAACGTCCTGACTTTC
CDR3: CACYTGITNSGANVLTF
size: -
J: TRBJ2-6
D: -
length: 17
V: TRBV30

DNA: TGTGCCAGCAGCTCAGGGACCCTTCCGGAGACCCAGTACTTC
CDR3: CASSSGTLPETQYF
size: -
J: TRBJ2-5
D: -
length: 14
V: TRBV7-3

DNA: TGCGCCAGCAGCATCGGACTAGCGGGGACCTACGAGCAGTACTTC
CDR3: CASSIGLAGTYEQYF
size: -
J: TRBJ2-7
D: TRBD2
length: 15
V: TRBV5-1

DNA: TGCAGTGCTAGAGATTTGAATACGCAGTATTTT
CDR3: CSARDLNTQYF
size: -
J: TRBJ2-3
D: -
length: 11
V: TRBV20-1

DNA: TGTGCCAGCAGCGTAGGACAGGGTCTCGAGTACGAGCAGTACTTC
CDR3: CASSVGQGLEYEQYF
size: -
J: TRBJ2-7
D: TRBD1
length: 15
V: TRBV9

DNA: TGCAGCGTACAACAGGGCTACAATGAGCAGTTCTTC
CDR3: CSVQQGYNEQFF
size: -
J: TRBJ2-1
D: -
length: 12
V: TRBV29-1

DNA: TGTGCCAGCAGTGGTCCCGGTTTTGATAACACTGAAGCTTTCTTT
CDR3: CASSGPGFDNTEAFF
size: -
J: TRBJ1-1
D: -
length: 15
V: TRBV25-1

DNA: TGTGCCAGCAGTGTGAGCTCTGGGGCCAACGTCCTGACTTTC
CDR3: CASSVSSGANVLTF
size: -
J: TRBJ2-6
D: -
length: 14
V: TRBV2

DNA: TGCGCCAGCAGCCTTCGACAGGACGCCACAGATACGCAGTATTTT
CDR3: CASSLRQDATDTQYF
size: -
J: TRBJ2-3
D: -
length: 15
V: TRBV5-1

DNA: TGTGCCATCAGCCAGGGTTGGGAGCAGTTCTTC
CDR3: CAISQGWEQFF
size: few
J: TRBJ2-1
D: -
length: 11
V: TRBV10-3

DNA: TGTGCCAGCTCACCACGTACATCAGGGGTGGGAGCTTTCTTT
CDR3: CASSPRTSGVGAFF
size: -
J: TRBJ1-1
D: -
length: 14
V: TRBV18

DNA: TGCAGCGTTGAGAAGGACAGGGACAATGAGCAGTTCTTC
CDR3: CSVEKDRDNEQFF
size: -
J: TRBJ2-1
D: TRBD1
length: 13
V: TRBV29-1

DNA: TGTGCCAGCAGTTACGCCGGATACGAGCAGTACTTC
CDR3: CASSYAGYEQYF
size: many
J: TRBJ2-7
D: -
length: 12
V: TRBV6-6

DNA: TGTGCCAGCAGGGACGGAGGGTCCTACAATGAGCAGTTCTTC
CDR3: CASRDGGSYNEQFF
size: -
J: TRBJ2-1
D: -
length: 14
V: TRBV6-5

DNA: TGTGCCAGCAGCGTAGATGAACTCTATGGCTACACCTTC
CDR3: CASSVDELYGYTF
size: -
J: TRBJ1-2
D: -
length: 13
V: TRBV9

DNA: TGTGCCAGCAGCTTAGCTGCCGGGTTTGGGGGCCAATCCACCATATATTTT
CDR3: CASSLAAGFGGQSTIYF
size: -
J: TRBJ1-3
D: -
length: 17
V: TRBV7-2

DNA: TGTGCCAGTAGTTTCCGCGGGACAGTGAACACTGAAGCTTTCTTT
CDR3: CASSFRGTVNTEAFF
size: few
J: TRBJ1-1
D: TRBD1
length: 15
V: TRBV19

DNA: TGCGCCAGCAGGCTCGGACAGGGGAGACGGGCAGATACGCAGTATTTT
CDR3: CASRLGQGRRADTQYF
size: -
J: TRBJ2-3
D: TRBD1
length: 16
V: TRBV23-1

DNA: TGCGCCCTGGAGTCATGGGAGGCAGAGACCCAGTACTTC
CDR3: CALESWEAETQYF
size: -
J: TRBJ2-5
D: -
length: 13
V: TRBV30

DNA: TGTGCCAGCAGCTTGGGGGGGCTTCCCACCTTC
CDR3: CASSLGGLPTF
size: -
J: TRBJ1-2
D: -
length: 11
V: TRBV7-3

DNA: TGTGCCAGCAGTTCCCCCGGGACGGTTCTTTGGGAGCAGTACTTC
CDR3: CASSSPGTVLWEQYF
size: -
J: TRBJ2-7
D: -
length: 15
V: TRBV27

DNA: TGCAGCGTGTTGTTGGGGGATGAAAAACTGTTTTTT
CDR3: CSVLLGDEKLFF
size: -
J: TRBJ1-4
D: -
length: 12
V: TRBV29-1

DNA: TGCGCCACCAGCCCGGGACAGGGAAACCGGCGGTATGGCTACACCTTC
CDR3: CATSPGQGNRRYGYTF
size: -
J: TRBJ1-2
D: TRBD1
length: 16
V: TRBV5-1

DNA: TGCGCCAGCAGCTTGGTAGTGAGGGCGGAAGCTTTCTTT
CDR3: CASSLVVRAEAFF
size: -
J: TRBJ1-1
D: -
length: 13
V: TRBV5-1

DNA: TGTGCCTGGAGTGTAGGGGGGACAGATACGCAGTATTTT
CDR3: CAWSVGGTDTQYF
size: -
J: TRBJ2-3
D: -
length: 13
V: TRBV30

DNA: TGTGCCACCAGCAGACCGGAGAGCGGATCTTCCACAGATACGCAGTATTTT
CDR3: CATSRPESGSSTDTQYF
size: few
J: TRBJ2-3
D: -
length: 17
V: TRBV15

DNA: TGCAGCGTTGAATTTTACTTCCCGAGGACAGCCATAGATTATCGGAACTATGGCTACACCTTC
CDR3: CSVEFYFPRTAIDYRNYGYTF
size: -
J: TRBJ1-2
D: -
length: 21
V: TRBV29-1

DNA: TGTGCCAGCAGCCCACACCGCGTGGATACGCAGTATTTT
CDR3: CASSPHRVDTQYF
size: -
J: TRBJ2-3
D: -
length: 13
V: TRBV28

DNA: TGTGCCAGCAGTCAGAGGGAGAACACTGAAGCTTTCTTT
CDR3: CASSQRENTEAFF
size: few
J: TRBJ1-1
D: -
length: 13
V: TRBV6-6

DNA: TGTGCCAGCAGCCGCCGAACAGACACTGAAGCTTTCTTT
CDR3: CASSRRTDTEAFF
size: few
J: TRBJ1-1
D: -
length: 13
V: TRBV7-2

DNA: TGCGCCAGCAGCCAAGATCGGGCAGCGAACACTGAAGCTTTCTTT
CDR3: CASSQDRAANTEAFF
size: -
J: TRBJ1-1
D: -
length: 15
V: TRBV4-3

DNA: TGTGCCAGCAGCTTAACAGTCTCAGATACGCAGTATTTT
CDR3: CASSLTVSDTQYF
size: -
J: TRBJ2-3
D: -
length: 13
V: TRBV7-9

DNA: TGTGCCAGCACCGAGTCGGCGGGGGGGCGAGAGACCCAGTACTTC
CDR3: CASTESAGGRETQYF
size: -
J: TRBJ2-5
D: TRBD2
length: 15
V: TRBV2

DNA: TGCGCCAGCAGCTCATCCGGGACAGGGGGCACTGAAGCTTTCTTT
CDR3: CASSSSGTGGTEAFF
size: few
J: TRBJ1-1
D: TRBD1
length: 15
V: TRBV5-1

DNA: TGTGCCAGCACTCGGAACAGCCCGGGGGGCCGCACAGATACGCAGTATTTT
CDR3: CASTRNSPGGRTDTQYF
size: -
J: TRBJ2-3
D: -
length: 17
V: TRBV2

DNA: TGTGCCAGCAGTAGGGGTGGTGGATTTGCCAATGAGCAGTTCTTC
CDR3: CASSRGGGFANEQFF
size: -
J: TRBJ2-1
D: -
length: 15
V: TRBV27